Given below is one TCR beta chain in context. Antigen: not known. Germline CDR1 is MDHEN and CDR2 is SYDVKM. This CDR3 contains 16 residues. Trimming took 5 bases from V and 2 from J, leaving 19 bases between them. The entry originates in a study of T cell responses to AZD1222 COVID-19 vaccine. In the study overall: Second-dose groups at about 4 or about 12 weeks were pooled.

Study-wide results and limits: Every sample of the repertoires postdated the peak T cell response. The donor group comprised mostly white British people and more females; the analysis possibly underestimated clonal diversity. Of spike-specific TCRs, nearly half reportedly target regions left unmutated in variants.

Profiling relied on immunoSEQ multiplex PCR, and the TCRdb table lists in-frame clones only, not all of them. The repertoire holds some 99,000 clones, approximately 86% seen once, with about 5.2% in the top ten. The rearrangement links TRBV28 to TRBJ2-7; D may be TRBD1 or TRBD2 (5 bases each). The sample in question was peripheral blood, obtained on day 0 of AZD1222 vaccination. This TCR was sampled from an adult in good health. CDR3: CASSLYGNGAPYEQYF. The CDR3 region has the DNA TGTGCCAGCAGTCTTTACGGTAACGGGGCTCCCTACGAGCAGTACTTC.